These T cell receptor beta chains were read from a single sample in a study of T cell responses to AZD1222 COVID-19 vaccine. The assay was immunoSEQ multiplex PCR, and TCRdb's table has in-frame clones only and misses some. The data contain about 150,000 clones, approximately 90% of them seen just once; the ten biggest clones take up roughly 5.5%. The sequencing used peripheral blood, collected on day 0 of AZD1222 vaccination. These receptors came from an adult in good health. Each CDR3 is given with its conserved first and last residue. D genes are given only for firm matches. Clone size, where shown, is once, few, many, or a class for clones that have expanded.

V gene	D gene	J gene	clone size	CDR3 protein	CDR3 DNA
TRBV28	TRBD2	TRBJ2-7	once	CASSLPAGGSHEQYF	TGTGCCAGCAGTTTGCCGGCGGGGGGATCCCACGAGCAGTACTTC
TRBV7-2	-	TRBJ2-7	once	CASSPYGVGYEQYF	TGTGCCAGCAGCCCCTACGGGGTTGGGTACGAGCAGTACTTC
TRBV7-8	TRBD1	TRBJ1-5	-	CASSRGTGRQPQHF	TGTGCCAGCAGCCGAGGGACAGGGAGACAGCCCCAGCATTTT
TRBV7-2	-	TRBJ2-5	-	CASSLARAGGETQYF	TGTGCCAGCAGCTTAGCGAGGGCAGGGGGGGAGACCCAGTACTTC
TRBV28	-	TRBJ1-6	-	CASSRVGTDNSPLHF	TGTGCCAGCAGTAGAGTCGGGACGGATAATTCACCCCTCCACTTT
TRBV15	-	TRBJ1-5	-	CATSYTYGRVDQPQHF	TGTGCCACCAGCTACACCTATGGCAGGGTTGATCAGCCCCAGCATTTT
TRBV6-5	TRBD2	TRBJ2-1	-	CASRGEGSSYNEQFF	TGTGCCAGCAGGGGGGAGGGCAGCTCCTACAATGAGCAGTTCTTC
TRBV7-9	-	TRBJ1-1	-	CASSAGFTEAFF	TGTGCCAGCAGCGCGGGCTTCACTGAAGCTTTCTTT
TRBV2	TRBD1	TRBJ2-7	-	CASSSPGQGYLEQYF	TGTGCCAGCAGTAGTCCGGGACAGGGATATCTCGAGCAGTACTTC
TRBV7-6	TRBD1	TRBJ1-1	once	CASSLKTGPMNTEAFF	TGTGCCAGCAGCCTGAAGACAGGGCCGATGAACACTGAAGCTTTCTTT
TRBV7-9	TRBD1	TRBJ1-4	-	CASSSTPRDSNEKLFF	TGTGCCAGCAGCTCGACACCCCGGGACAGTAATGAAAAACTGTTTTTT
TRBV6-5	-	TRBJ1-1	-	CASNRGGGTEAFF	TGTGCCAGCAATAGAGGGGGAGGGACTGAAGCTTTCTTT
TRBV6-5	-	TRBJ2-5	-	CASSWRDGGAETQYF	TGTGCCAGCAGTTGGCGGGACGGCGGGGCAGAGACCCAGTACTTC
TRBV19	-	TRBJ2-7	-	CASSTLVGNSYEQYF	TGTGCCAGTAGTACTTTGGTGGGCAACTCCTACGAGCAGTACTTC
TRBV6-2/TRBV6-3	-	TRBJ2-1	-	CASSLTAYNEQFF	TGTGCCAGCAGCCTGACAGCCTACAATGAGCAGTTCTTC
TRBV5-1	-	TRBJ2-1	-	CASSSMTQTRNEQFF	TGCGCCAGCAGCTCTATGACACAAACGAGAAATGAGCAGTTCTTC
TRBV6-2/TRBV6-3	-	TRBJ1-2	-	CASSYSLVSGYTF	TGTGCCAGCAGTTACTCGCTGGTTTCTGGCTACACCTTC
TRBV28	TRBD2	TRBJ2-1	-	CASSSSGRTYNEQFF	TGTGCCAGCAGTTCAAGCGGGAGGACCTACAATGAGCAGTTCTTC
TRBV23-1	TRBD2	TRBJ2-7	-	CASSQPAEGREYEQYF	TGCGCCAGCAGTCAACCAGCCGAGGGGCGGGAGTACGAGCAGTACTTC
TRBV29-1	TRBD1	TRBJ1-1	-	CSVVRTGDTEAFF	TGCAGCGTTGTTCGGACAGGCGACACTGAAGCTTTCTTT
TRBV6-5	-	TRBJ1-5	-	CATEGGNQFDQPQHF	TGTGCCACGGAGGGGGGTAATCAGTTTGATCAGCCCCAGCATTTT
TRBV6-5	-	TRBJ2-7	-	CASSQGPTSYYEQYF	TGTGCCAGCAGCCAAGGGCCGACTAGTTACTACGAGCAGTACTTC
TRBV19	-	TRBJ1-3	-	CASSTPGGQVMKNTIYF	TGTGCCAGTAGTACCCCCGGGGGGCAGGTGATGAAGAACACCATATATTTT
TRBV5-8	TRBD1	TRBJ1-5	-	CASSWTGGRPQHF	TGTGCCAGCAGCTGGACAGGGGGAAGGCCCCAGCATTTT
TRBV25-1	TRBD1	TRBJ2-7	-	CASSTPGQGPYEQYF	TGTGCCAGCAGTACGCCGGGACAGGGGCCCTACGAGCAGTACTTC
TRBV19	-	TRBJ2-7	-	CASSITGSYEQYF	TGTGCCAGTAGTATAACAGGAAGCTACGAGCAGTACTTC
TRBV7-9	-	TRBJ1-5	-	CASSSGSSWGQPQHF	TGTGCCAGCAGCTCTGGTTCTTCATGGGGGCAGCCCCAGCATTTT
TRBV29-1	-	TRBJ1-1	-	CSVGWGGVIAFF	TGCAGCGTTGGCTGGGGGGGGGTTATAGCTTTCTTT
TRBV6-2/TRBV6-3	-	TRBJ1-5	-	CASSWGPGRGRNQPQHF	TGTGCCAGCAGTTGGGGGCCCGGGAGGGGAAGAAATCAGCCCCAGCATTTT
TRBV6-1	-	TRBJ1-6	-	CASSEIKNSPTNSPLHF	TGTGCCAGCAGTGAAATAAAGAACAGCCCGACTAATTCACCCCTCCACTTT
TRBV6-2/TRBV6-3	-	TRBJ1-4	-	CASSYVRGTNEKLFF	TGTGCCAGCAGTTACGTCCGGGGAACTAATGAAAAACTGTTTTTT
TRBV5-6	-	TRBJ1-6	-	CASMKDRSLNSPLHF	TGTGCCAGCATGAAAGATAGGTCGTTGAATTCACCCCTCCACTTT
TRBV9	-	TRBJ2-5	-	CASSVGGGGETQYF	TGTGCCAGCAGCGTAGGAGGTGGGGGAGAGACCCAGTACTTC
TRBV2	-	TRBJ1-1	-	CAGGGTNTEAFF	TGTGCCGGGGGGGGAACGAACACTGAAGCTTTCTTT
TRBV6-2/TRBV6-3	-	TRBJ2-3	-	CASSSTDTQYF	TGTGCCAGCAGCTCAACAGATACGCAGTATTTT
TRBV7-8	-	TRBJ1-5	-	CASTRANQPQHF	TGTGCCAGCACCCGGGCGAATCAGCCCCAGCATTTT
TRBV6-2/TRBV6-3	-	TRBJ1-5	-	CASSPRGGGNQPQHF	TGTGCCAGCAGTCCGAGAGGGGGGGGCAATCAGCCCCAGCATTTT
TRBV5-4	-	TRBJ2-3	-	CASSPGWGADTQYF	TGTGCCAGCAGCCCTGGGTGGGGGGCAGATACGCAGTATTTT
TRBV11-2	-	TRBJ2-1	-	CASSLEFLGSSYNEQFF	TGTGCCAGCAGCTTAGAATTCCTGGGGAGCTCCTACAATGAGCAGTTCTTC
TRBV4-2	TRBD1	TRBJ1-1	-	CASSQVLGTAEAFF	TGTGCCAGCAGCCAAGTTTTAGGGACAGCTGAAGCTTTCTTT
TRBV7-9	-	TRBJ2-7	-	CASSGPPRSYEQYF	TGTGCCAGCAGCGGACCCCCGAGGTCCTACGAGCAGTACTTC
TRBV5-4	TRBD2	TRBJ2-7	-	CASSAGLAGVGSYEQYF	TGTGCCAGCAGCGCCGGACTAGCGGGGGTAGGATCCTACGAGCAGTACTTC
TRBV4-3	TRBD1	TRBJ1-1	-	CASSQEIPPSGGPTEAFF	TGCGCCAGCAGCCAAGAGATTCCCCCCTCAGGGGGGCCCACTGAAGCTTTCTTT
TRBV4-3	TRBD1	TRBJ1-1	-	CASSPHPGQEIPEAFF	TGCGCCAGCAGCCCCCACCCGGGACAGGAAATTCCTGAAGCTTTCTTT
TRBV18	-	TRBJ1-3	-	CASSLPQGPGNTIYF	TGTGCCAGCTCACTACCCCAGGGACCTGGAAACACCATATATTTT
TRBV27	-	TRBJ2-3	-	CASRNGGPSTDTQYF	TGTGCCAGCCGGAACGGCGGTCCTAGCACAGATACGCAGTATTTT
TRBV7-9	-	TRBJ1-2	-	CASGGRMSVYGYTF	TGTGCCAGCGGGGGGCGGATGAGCGTCTATGGCTACACCTTC
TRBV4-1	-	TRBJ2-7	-	CASSQFSSGTYEQYF	TGCGCCAGCAGCCAATTCAGTTCCGGCACCTACGAGCAGTACTTC